One and the same sample provided the 2 T cell receptor beta chains below, sequenced in a study of OX40 agonist ivuxolimab in advanced cancers. Method: immunoSEQ multiplex PCR; TCRdb's copy keeps in-frame clones and lacks some. The repertoire holds fewer than 65,000 clones, with about 90% as singletons. The material sequenced was CD4+ or CD8+ T cells sorted from blood, taken in a trial of the OX40 agonist ivuxolimab. All receptors come from an adult with an advanced solid tumor such as melanoma, head and neck, liver or kidney cancer.

The rearrangement links TRBV5-6 to TRBJ2-7, with D uncertain. With 0 bases removed from V and 7 bases from J, the gap between germline ends came to 11 bases. In germline, CDR1 is SGHDT, CDR2 YYEEEE. The CDR3 has 13 amino acids. CDR3 coding DNA: TGTGCCAGCAGCTTGGGCCGGAAAATGGAGCAGTACTTC. It is translated as CASSLGRKMEQYF.

The V call is TRBV18, the J call TRBJ2-7; 7 bases align to TRBD2. This CDR3 comprises 15 residues. Trimming cost V 4 bases and J 4 bases; bases outside gene matches: 10. The germline gives CDR1 KGHSH, CDR2 LQKENI. The CDR3 bases are TGTGCCAGCTCACACCGGGACCGGGGGGATTACGAGCAGTACTTC. Protein sequence: CASSHRDRGDYEQYF.